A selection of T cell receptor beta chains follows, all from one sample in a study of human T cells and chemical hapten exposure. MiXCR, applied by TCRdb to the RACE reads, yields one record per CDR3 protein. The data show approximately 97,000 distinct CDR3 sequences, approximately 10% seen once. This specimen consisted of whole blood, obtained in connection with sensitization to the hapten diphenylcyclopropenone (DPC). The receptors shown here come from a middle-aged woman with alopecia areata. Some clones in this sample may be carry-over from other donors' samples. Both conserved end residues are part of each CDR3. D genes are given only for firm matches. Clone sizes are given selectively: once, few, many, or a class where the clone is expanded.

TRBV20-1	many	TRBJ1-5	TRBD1	CSATGQGSDGWGNGQPQHF	TGCAGTGCTACGGGACAGGGAAGTGATGGGTGGGGTAATGGTCAGCCCCAGCATTTT
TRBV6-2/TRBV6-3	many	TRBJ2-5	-	CASSLGGRETQYF	TGTGCCAGCAGTCTCGGGGGCCGCGAGACCCAGTACTTC
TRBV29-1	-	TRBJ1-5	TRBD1	CSVVEAGGFDQPQHF	TGCAGCGTAGTCGAAGCAGGGGGTTTTGATCAGCCCCAGCATTTT
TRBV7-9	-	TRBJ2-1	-	CASTFSFRAPWFF	TGTGCCAGCACTTTTTCGTTCCGGGCCCCTTGGTTCTTC
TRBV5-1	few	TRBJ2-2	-	CASSSGPIGNTGELFF	TGCGCCAGCAGTTCGGGCCCCATAGGGAACACCGGGGAGCTGTTTTTT
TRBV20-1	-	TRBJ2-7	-	CSAPLEEQYF	TGCAGTGCTCCGCTGGAAGAGCAGTACTTC
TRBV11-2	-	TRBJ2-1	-	CASSLRTTSSYNEQFF	TGTGCCAGCAGCTTAAGGACGACAAGCTCCTACAATGAGCAGTTCTTC
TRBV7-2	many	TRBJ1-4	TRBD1	CASSTRTGATNEKLFF	TGTGCCAGCAGCACCAGGACAGGGGCAACTAATGAAAAACTGTTTTTT
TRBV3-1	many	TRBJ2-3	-	CASSQVQLAMQYF	TGTGCCAGCAGCCAAGTCCAGCTAGCCATGCAGTATTTT
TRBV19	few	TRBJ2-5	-	CASSGGRTKETQYF	TGTGCCAGTAGTGGGGGGCGCACAAAAGAGACCCAGTACTTC
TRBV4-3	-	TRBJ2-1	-	CASSQAEQGSYNEQFF	TGCGCCAGCAGCCAAGCTGAACAGGGAAGCTACAATGAGCAGTTCTTC
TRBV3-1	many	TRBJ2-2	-	CASSQDHGRSGELFF	TGTGCCAGCAGCCAAGATCACGGACGGAGCGGGGAGCTGTTTTTT
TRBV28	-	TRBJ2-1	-	CASSSPGSGNEQFF	TGTGCCAGCAGTTCCCCCGGTAGCGGTAATGAGCAGTTCTTC
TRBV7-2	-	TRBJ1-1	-	CASSHVGQGAFF	TGTGCCAGCAGCCACGTGGGGCAGGGGGCTTTCTTT
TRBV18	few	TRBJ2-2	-	CASSPSVPTGELFF	TGTGCCAGCTCACCTAGCGTGCCGACCGGGGAGCTGTTTTTT
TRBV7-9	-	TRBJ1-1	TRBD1	CASSPEGDRAHPFF	TGTGCCAGCAGCCCAGAAGGGGACAGGGCCCACCCTTTCTTT
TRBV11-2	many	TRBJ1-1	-	CASLRGKSTEAFF	TGTGCCAGCCTCCGGGGAAAGAGCACTGAAGCTTTCTTT
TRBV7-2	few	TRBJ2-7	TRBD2	CASSLGSGRSYEQYF	TGTGCCAGCAGCTTAGGGAGCGGGAGGTCCTACGAGCAGTACTTC
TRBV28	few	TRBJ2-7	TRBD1	CASSFLVGTGAYEQYF	TGTGCCAGCAGTTTTCTGGTCGGGACAGGGGCCTACGAGCAGTACTTC
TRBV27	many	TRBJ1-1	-	CASSLSWGRDTEAFF	TGTGCCAGCAGTTTATCGTGGGGGCGCGACACTGAAGCTTTCTTT
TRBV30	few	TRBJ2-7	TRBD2	CACPGSGRGEQYF	TGTGCCTGCCCAGGGAGCGGGAGGGGCGAGCAGTACTTC
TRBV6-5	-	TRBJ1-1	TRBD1	CASSRHDDGTATEAFF	TGTGCCAGCAGTCGCCACGACGATGGGACAGCAACTGAAGCTTTCTTT
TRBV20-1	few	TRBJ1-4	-	CSAKVSNEKLFF	TGCAGTGCTAAGGTCTCAAATGAAAAACTGTTTTTT
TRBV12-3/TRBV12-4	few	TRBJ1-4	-	CASSIPPGTGKLFF	TGTGCCAGCAGCATCCCCCCCGGGACTGGAAAACTGTTTTTT
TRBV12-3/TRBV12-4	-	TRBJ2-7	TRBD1	CASSPPWQGDSEQYF	TGTGCCAGCAGCCCACCTTGGCAGGGGGATTCCGAGCAGTACTTC
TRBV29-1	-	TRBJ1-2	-	CSVEARETATGYTF	TGCAGCGTTGAAGCTCGGGAAACAGCGACGGGCTACACCTTC
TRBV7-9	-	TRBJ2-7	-	CASSQVRREYEQYF	TGTGCCAGCAGCCAAGTCAGGAGGGAATACGAGCAGTACTTC
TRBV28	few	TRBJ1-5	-	CASSFQGRTYQPQHF	TGTGCCAGCAGTTTCCAGGGGAGAACTTATCAGCCCCAGCATTTT
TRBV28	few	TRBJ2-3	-	CASPRGDTQYF	TGTGCCAGTCCCCGGGGGGATACGCAGTATTTT
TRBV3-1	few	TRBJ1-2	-	CASSQVRTGNYGYTF	TGTGCCAGCAGCCAAGTAAGGACGGGAAACTATGGCTACACCTTC
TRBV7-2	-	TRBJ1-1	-	CASAAGRRDTEAFF	TGTGCCTCTGCGGCAGGTCGAAGAGACACTGAAGCTTTCTTT
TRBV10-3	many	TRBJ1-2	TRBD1	CAISESGTAYYGYTF	TGTGCCATCAGTGAGTCAGGGACAGCTTACTATGGCTACACCTTC
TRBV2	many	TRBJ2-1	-	CASRRDTNNEQFF	TGTGCCAGTAGGAGGGACACCAACAATGAGCAGTTCTTC
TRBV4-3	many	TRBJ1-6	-	CASSPRGTNSPLHF	TGCGCCAGCAGCCCGCGGGGCACTAATTCACCCCTCCACTTT
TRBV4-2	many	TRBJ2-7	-	CASSTTSYEQYF	TGTGCCAGCAGCACAACTAGCTACGAGCAGTACTTC
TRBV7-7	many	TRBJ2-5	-	CASSFGGPQETQYF	TGTGCCAGCAGCTTCGGTGGTCCTCAAGAGACCCAGTACTTC
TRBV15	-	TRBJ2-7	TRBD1	CATSETGDYEQYF	TGTGCCACCAGCGAGACAGGGGACTACGAGCAGTACTTC
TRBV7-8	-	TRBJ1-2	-	CASSAFPTGRGYTF	TGTGCCAGCAGCGCGTTTCCAACAGGGCGCGGCTACACCTTC
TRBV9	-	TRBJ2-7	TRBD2	CASSVRGAGLNEQYF	TGTGCCAGCAGCGTGCGGGGGGCGGGTCTGAACGAGCAGTACTTC
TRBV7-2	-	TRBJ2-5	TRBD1	CASSWGQGVDETQYF	TGTGCCAGCAGCTGGGGACAGGGGGTAGATGAGACCCAGTACTTC
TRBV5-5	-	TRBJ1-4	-	CASSPGPPRGTNEKLFF	TGTGCCAGCAGCCCGGGCCCCCCTAGGGGAACTAATGAAAAACTGTTTTTT